This TCR beta chain was found in a study of cytomegalovirus exposure and HLA in healthy donors. About the study: Most donors, 81% of roughly 400 genotyped, fell in the Caucasian-associated ancestry cluster.

PCR employed 60 Vbeta and 13 Jbeta primers. Clones were sequenced by immunoSEQ multiplex PCR, and TCRdb holds only the in-frame ones, with some missing. This sample's table reports about 47,000 clones. Whole-study results and caveats: It was about 150 TCR beta chains that were listed as cytomegalovirus-associated. Being productive about 90% or about 30% of the time was typical of most TCR beta V segments in an earlier analysis.

Regarding this clone: No antigen is known for it.

Sequencing used PBMCs. The TCR comes from a male donor in good health and CMV-seronegative.

CDR3 region: CAWSGQPGDQPQHF. The DNA for the CDR3 is TGTGCCTGGAGTGGACAGCCTGGAGATCAGCCCCAGCATTTT. The chain carries TRBV30 and TRBJ1-5; the D gene is possibly TRBD1 (5 bases). The ends were cut back, 1 base at V and 5 bases at J, with 12 bases in the middle. The CDR3 is 14 amino acids. Germline CDR1 is GTSNPN and CDR2 is SVGIG (reference sequence).